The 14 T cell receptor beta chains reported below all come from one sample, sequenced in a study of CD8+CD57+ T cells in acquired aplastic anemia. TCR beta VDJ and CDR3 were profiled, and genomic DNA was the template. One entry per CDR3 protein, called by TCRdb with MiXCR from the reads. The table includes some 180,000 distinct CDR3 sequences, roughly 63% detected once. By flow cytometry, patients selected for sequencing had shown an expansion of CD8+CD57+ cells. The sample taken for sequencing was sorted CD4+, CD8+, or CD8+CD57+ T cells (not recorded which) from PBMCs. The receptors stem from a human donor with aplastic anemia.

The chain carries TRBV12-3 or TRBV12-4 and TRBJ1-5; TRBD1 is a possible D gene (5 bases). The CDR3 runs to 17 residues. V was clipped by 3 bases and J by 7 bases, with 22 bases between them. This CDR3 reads CASSFSGGLTYEQPQHF. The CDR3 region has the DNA TGTGCCAGCAGTTTCAGCGGGGGGTTGACCTACGAGCAGCCCCAGCATTTT.

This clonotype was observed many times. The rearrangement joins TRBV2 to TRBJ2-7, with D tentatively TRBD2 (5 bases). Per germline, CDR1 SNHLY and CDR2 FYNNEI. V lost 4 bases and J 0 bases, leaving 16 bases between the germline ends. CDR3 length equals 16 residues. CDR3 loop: CASSGTPGLTSYEQYF. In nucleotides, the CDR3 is TGTGCCAGCAGTGGGACCCCCGGACTGACCTCCTACGAGCAGTACTTC. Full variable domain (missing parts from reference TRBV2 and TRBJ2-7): EPEVTQTPSHQVTQMGQEVILRCVPISNHLYFYWYRQILGQKVEFLVSFYNNEISEKSEIFDDQFSVERPDGSNFTLKIRSTKLEDSAMYFCASSGTPGLTSYEQYFGPGTRLTVT.

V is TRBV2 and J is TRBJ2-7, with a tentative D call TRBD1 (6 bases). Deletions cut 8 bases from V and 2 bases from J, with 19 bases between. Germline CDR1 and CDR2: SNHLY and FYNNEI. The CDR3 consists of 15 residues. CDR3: CASDEGDPVPYEQYF. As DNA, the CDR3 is TGTGCCAGCGACGAGGGGGACCCAGTGCCCTACGAGCAGTACTTC.

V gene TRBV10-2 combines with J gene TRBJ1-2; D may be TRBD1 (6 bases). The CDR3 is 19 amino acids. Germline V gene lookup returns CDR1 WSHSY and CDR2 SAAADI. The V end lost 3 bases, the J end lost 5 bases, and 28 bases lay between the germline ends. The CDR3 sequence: CASSDSLDSQDPGGYGYTF. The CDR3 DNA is TGCGCCAGCAGTGATAGTCTGGACAGCCAAGACCCCGGGGGGTATGGCTACACCTTC.

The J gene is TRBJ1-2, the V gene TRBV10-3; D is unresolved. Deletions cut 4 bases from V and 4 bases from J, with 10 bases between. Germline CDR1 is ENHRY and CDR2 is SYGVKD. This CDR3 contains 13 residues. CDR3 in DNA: TGTGCCATCAGTGGTGCAGATTCCTATGGCTACACCTTC. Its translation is CAISGADSYGYTF.

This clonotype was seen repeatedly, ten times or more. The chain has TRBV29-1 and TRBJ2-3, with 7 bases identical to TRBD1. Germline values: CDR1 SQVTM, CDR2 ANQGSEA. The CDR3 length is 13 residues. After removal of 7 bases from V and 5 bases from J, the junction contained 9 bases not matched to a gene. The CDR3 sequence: CSGYTRTGDTQYF. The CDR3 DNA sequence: TGCAGCGGTTATACTCGGACAGGAGATACGCAGTATTTT.

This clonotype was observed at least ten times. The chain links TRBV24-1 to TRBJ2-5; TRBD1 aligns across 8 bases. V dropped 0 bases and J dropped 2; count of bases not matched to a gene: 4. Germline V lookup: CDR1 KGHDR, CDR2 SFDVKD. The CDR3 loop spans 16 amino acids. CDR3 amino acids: CATSDLGQGAQETQYF. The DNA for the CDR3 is TGTGCCACCAGTGATTTGGGGCAGGGGGCTCAAGAGACCCAGTACTTC.

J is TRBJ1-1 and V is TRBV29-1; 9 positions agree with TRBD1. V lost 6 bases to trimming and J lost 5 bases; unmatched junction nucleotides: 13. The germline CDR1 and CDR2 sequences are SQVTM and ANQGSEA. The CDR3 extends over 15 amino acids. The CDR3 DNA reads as TGCAGCGTAACAGGGGGCGGTCGGGGCTGGACTGAAGCTTTCTTT. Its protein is CSVTGGGRGWTEAFF.

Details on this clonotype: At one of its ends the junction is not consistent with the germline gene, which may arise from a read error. The chain's CDR3 is CASSFLGANTGAFF. In DNA form, the CDR3 reads TGTGCCAGCAGTTTTCTGGGAGCGAACACTGGAGCTTTCTTT. V and J are TRBV27 and TRBJ1-1; D remains ambiguous. The CDR3 extends over 14 amino acids. Per the germline V gene, CDR1 is MNHEY and CDR2 is SMNVEV (reference sequence).

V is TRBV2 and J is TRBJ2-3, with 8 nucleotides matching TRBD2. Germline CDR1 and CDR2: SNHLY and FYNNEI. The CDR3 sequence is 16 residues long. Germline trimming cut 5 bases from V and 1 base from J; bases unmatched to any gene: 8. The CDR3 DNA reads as TGTGCCAGCAGTCCTGGGCCAGCGGGGGGCACAGATACGCAGTATTTT. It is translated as CASSPGPAGGTDTQYF.

CDR3 sequence (DNA): TGTGCCAGCAGCCATTGGGACAGGGCAACAGATACGCAGTATTTT. It yields the protein CASSHWDRATDTQYF. The chain uses TRBV7-8 and TRBJ2-3; TRBD1 aligns across 9 bases. The germline gives CDR1 SGHVS, CDR2 FQNEAQ. The CDR3 extends over 15 amino acids. Losses at the gene ends were 5 bases for V and 3 bases for J; bases not matched to a gene: 6.

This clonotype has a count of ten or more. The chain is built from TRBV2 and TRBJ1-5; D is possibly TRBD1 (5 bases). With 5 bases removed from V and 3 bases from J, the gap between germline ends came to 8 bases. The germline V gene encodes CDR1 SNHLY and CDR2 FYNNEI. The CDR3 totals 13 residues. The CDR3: CASSYGANQPQHF. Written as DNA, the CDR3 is TGTGCCAGCAGTTACGGGGCCAATCAGCCCCAGCATTTT.

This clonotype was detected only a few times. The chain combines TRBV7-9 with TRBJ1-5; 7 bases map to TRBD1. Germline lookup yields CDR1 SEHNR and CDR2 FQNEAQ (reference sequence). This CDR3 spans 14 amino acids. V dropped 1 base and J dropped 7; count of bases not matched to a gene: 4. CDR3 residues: CASSLGSGGQPQHF. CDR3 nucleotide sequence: TGTGCCAGCAGCTTAGGGTCAGGGGGGCAGCCCCAGCATTTT.

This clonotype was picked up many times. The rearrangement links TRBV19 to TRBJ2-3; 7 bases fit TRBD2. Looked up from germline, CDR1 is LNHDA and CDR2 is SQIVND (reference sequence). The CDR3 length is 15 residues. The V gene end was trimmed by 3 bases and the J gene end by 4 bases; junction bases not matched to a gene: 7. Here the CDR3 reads CASSMVGGGSDTQYF. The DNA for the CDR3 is TGTGCCAGTAGTATGGTGGGGGGGGGGTCAGATACGCAGTATTTT.